The 9 T cell receptor beta chains in this list originate from one sample, sequenced in a study of shared T cell receptors in the human thymus. Libraries were prepared by immunoSEQ multiplex PCR; TCRdb keeps only in-frame clonotypes and omits some of them. This table holds approximately 760,000 clones, 75% to 90% found once. The same sample was also used in a study of human thymus T cells.

The sample consisted of thymocytes. All receptors come from a girl under three years old with a congenital heart defect.

V gene TRBV12-5 combines with J gene TRBJ2-7; possible D gene TRBD2, 6 bases. Per germline, CDR1 LGHNT and CDR2 FRNRAP. Trimming took off 3 bases at V and 3 bases at J, with 12 bases between the two ends. This CDR3 comprises 14 residues. This chain's CDR3 is CASGFRGSRYEQYF. Written as DNA, the CDR3 is TGTGCTAGTGGTTTCCGGGGGTCTCGCTACGAGCAGTACTTC.

The chain links TRBV7-2 to TRBJ1-3; perhaps TRBD1 as D (5 bases). Between the trimmed V and J ends, which lost 3 bases and 0 bases, there was a span of 12 bases. Germline V gives CDR1 SGHTA, CDR2 FQGNSA. The CDR3 sequence is 16 residues long. In nucleotides, the CDR3 is TGTGCCAGCAGCTTGGACATTCGGAACTCTGGAAACACCATATATTTT. It encodes CASSLDIRNSGNTIYF.

CDR3 region: CASSYSLWGIGGYTF. CDR3 nucleotides: TGTGCCAGCAGTTACTCCCTTTGGGGCATAGGTGGCTACACCTTC. The rearrangement uses TRBV6-5 and TRBJ1-2; perhaps TRBD1 as D (5 bases). The CDR3 covers 15 residues. V was trimmed by 0 bases and J by 7 bases, leaving 15 bases between them. Germline values: CDR1 MNHEY, CDR2 SVGAGI.

V gene TRBV6-1 combines with J gene TRBJ1-5; no clear D gene. Germline V gene data show CDR1 as MNHNS and CDR2 as SASEGT. The CDR3 is made up of 13 amino acids. V was pared by 5 bases and J by 3 bases, with 8 bases between. CDR3 coding DNA: TGTGCCAGCAGTTATGGCCCCAATCAGCCCCAGCATTTT. It codes for CASSYGPNQPQHF.

The CDR3 DNA sequence: TGTGCCAGCAGCGGGGGGATGACTAGCACTTTCTACGAGCAGTACTTC. This sequence encodes CASSGGMTSTFYEQYF. The V and J genes are TRBV9 and TRBJ2-5; 7 nucleotides line up with TRBD2. The J call may be incorrect, as the DNA end agrees better with TRBJ2-7. Germline lookup yields CDR1 SGDLS and CDR2 YYNGEE. The CDR3 extends over 16 amino acids.

For this clone: The sample has other DNA sequences that encode this CDR3 too. The chain couples TRBV28 to TRBJ2-5; the D gene is possibly TRBD2 (5 bases). Between the trimmed V and J ends, which lost 8 bases and 5 bases, there was a span of 18 bases. CDR3 size: 14 residues. Germline V gene data show CDR1 as MDHEN and CDR2 as SYDVKM. In DNA, the CDR3 is TGTGCCAGCGGACTGACGTGCGGCCAGGAGACCCAGTACTTC. Protein product: CASGLTCGQETQYF.

The V gene is TRBV20-1, the J gene TRBJ1-5; 7 bases agree with TRBD1. This CDR3 is 11 amino acids long. Germline V CDR1 and CDR2: DFQATT, SNEGSKA (reference sequence). Trimming took 5 bases from V and 16 from J; bases not matched to a gene: 11. CDR3 nucleotides: TGCAGTGCTGGATACAGGGGCCCTCAACATTTT. This translates into CSAGYRGPQHF.

This chain connects TRBV6-5 to TRBJ2-1; 9 nucleotides agree with TRBD2. V lost 4 bases and J lost 10; bases outside the gene matches: 11. In germline, CDR1 is MNHEY, CDR2 SVGAGI. This CDR3 is built from 15 residues. The DNA for the CDR3 is TGTGCCAGCAGTTTCGCGGGGGGGCTAATCAACGAGCAGTTCTTC. Encoded protein: CASSFAGGLINEQFF.

The chain carries TRBV7-2 and TRBJ1-4, with 8 bases that match TRBD1. Germline V gene sequence: CDR1 SGHTA, CDR2 FQGNSA. The trim removed 5 bases at V and 6 bases at J, leaving 8 bases unmatched. The CDR3 is made up of 15 amino acids. As DNA, the CDR3 is TGTGCCAGCAGCCTCCAGGGGGCGAAGGATGAAAAACTGTTTTTT. Translating it yields CASSLQGAKDEKLFF.